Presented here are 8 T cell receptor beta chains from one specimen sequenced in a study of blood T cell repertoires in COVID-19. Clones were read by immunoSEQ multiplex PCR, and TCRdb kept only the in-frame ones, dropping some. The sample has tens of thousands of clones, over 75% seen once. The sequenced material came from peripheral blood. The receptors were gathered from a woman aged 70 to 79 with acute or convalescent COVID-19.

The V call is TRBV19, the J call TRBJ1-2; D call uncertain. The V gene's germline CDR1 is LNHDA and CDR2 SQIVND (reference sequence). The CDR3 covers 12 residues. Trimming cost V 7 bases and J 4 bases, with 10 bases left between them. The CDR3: CASMESFYGYTF. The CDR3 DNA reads TGTGCCAGTATGGAGAGTTTCTATGGCTACACCTTC.

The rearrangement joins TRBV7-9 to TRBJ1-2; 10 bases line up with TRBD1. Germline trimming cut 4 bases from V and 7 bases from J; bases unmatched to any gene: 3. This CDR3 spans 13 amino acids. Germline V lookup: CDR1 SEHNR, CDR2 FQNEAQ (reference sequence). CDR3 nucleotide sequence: TGTGCCAGCAGCTCCCGGGACAGGGGTGGCTACACCTTC. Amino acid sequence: CASSSRDRGGYTF.

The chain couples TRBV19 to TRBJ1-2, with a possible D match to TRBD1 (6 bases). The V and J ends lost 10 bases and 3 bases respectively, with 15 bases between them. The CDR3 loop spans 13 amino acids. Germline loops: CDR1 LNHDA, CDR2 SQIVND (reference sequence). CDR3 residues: CATQDRIYYGYTF. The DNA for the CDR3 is TGTGCCACACAGGACAGAATCTACTATGGCTACACCTTC.

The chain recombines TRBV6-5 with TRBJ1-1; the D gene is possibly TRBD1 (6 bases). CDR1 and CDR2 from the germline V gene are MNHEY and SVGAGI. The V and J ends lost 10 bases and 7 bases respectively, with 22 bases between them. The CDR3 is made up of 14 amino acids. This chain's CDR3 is CATDIVSGQIEAFF. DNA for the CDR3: TGTGCCACCGATATTGTTTCGGGACAAATTGAAGCTTTCTTT.

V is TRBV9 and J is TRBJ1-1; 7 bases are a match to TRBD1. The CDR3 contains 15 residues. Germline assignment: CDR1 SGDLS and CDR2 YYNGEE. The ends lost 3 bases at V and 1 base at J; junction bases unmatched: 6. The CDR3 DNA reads TGTGCCAGCAGCGAGCCGACAGGGACGAACACTGAAGCTTTCTTT. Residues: CASSEPTGTNTEAFF.

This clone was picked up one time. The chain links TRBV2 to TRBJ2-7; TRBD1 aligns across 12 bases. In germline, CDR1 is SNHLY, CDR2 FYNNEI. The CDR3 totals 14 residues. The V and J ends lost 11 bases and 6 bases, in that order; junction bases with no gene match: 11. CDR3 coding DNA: TGTGCCGGTTTCCGAGGGGGACAGGGGGCCGAGCAGTACTTC. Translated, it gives CAGFRGGQGAEQYF. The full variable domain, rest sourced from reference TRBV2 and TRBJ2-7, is EPEVTQTPSHQVTQMGQEVILRCVPISNHLYFYWYRQILGQKVEFLVSFYNNEISEKSEIFDDQFSVERPDGSNFTLKIRSTKLEDSAMYFCAGFRGGQGAEQYFGPGTRLTVT.

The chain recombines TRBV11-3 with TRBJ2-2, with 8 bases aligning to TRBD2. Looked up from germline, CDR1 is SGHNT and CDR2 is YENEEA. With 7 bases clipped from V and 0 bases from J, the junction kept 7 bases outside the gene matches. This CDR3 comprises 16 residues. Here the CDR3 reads CASIRSGGPNTGELFF. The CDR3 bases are TGTGCCAGCATCCGAAGCGGGGGACCGAACACCGGGGAGCTGTTTTTT.

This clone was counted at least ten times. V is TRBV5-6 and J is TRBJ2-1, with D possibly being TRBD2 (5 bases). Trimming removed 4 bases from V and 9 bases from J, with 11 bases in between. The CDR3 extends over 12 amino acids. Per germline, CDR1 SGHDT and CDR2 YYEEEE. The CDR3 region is CASSLGLGEQFF. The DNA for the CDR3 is TGTGCCAGCAGCCTCGGACTCGGTGAGCAGTTCTTC.